Listed below are T cell receptor beta chains from one sample, sequenced in a study of human T cells and chemical hapten exposure. TCRdb redid the calling of the RACE reads with MiXCR, one entry per CDR3 protein. The table has over 300,000 distinct CDR3 sequences, around 5.5% seen once. The starting material was whole blood, obtained in connection with sensitization to the hapten diphenylcyclopropenone (DPC). Receptor source: a woman in her forties or fifties with alopecia areata. Some clones in this sample may be carry-over from other donors' samples. Each CDR3 is given with its conserved first and last residue. The D gene is left open where the match is weak. Only some rows state a clone size, as once, few, many or a class for expanded clones.

V: TRBV2; size: many; J: TRBJ1-1; D: TRBD1; DNA: TGTGCCAGCAGTCCACAGGGGGCGAGCACTGAAGCTTTCTTT; CDR3: CASSPQGASTEAFF
V: TRBV25-1; size: many; J: TRBJ1-5; D: TRBD1; DNA: TGTGCCAGCAGGGGACAGGGCTATTATCAGCCCCAGCATTTT; CDR3: CASRGQGYYQPQHF
V: TRBV12-3/TRBV12-4; size: many; J: TRBJ2-4; D: NA; DNA: TGTGCCAGCAGTTTGGGGAAAAACATTCAGTACTTC; CDR3: CASSLGKNIQYF
V: TRBV6-6; size: many; J: TRBJ1-4; D: TRBD1; DNA: TGTGCCAGCAGCCTGATCTTGGACAGGGGTGAAAAACTGTTTTTT; CDR3: CASSLILDRGEKLFF
V: TRBV27; size: many; J: TRBJ2-1; D: TRBD2; DNA: TGTGCCAGCAGTCCGGGACTAGCGGGGGGATTTGGACGGTACAATGAGCAGTTCTTC; CDR3: CASSPGLAGGFGRYNEQFF
V: TRBV6-1; size: many; J: TRBJ2-1; D: TRBD2; DNA: TGTGCCAGCACCTACCCGCGGGGGAGAAGCTCCTACAATGAGCAGTTCTTC; CDR3: CASTYPRGRSSYNEQFF
V: TRBV9; size: few; J: TRBJ1-6; D: TRBD1; DNA: TGTGCCAGCAGCGACGGGACAGGGGGAAACTCACCCCTCCACTTT; CDR3: CASSDGTGGNSPLHF
V: TRBV12-3/TRBV12-4; size: many; J: TRBJ2-7; D: TRBD1; DNA: TGTGCCAGCACCATCTGGAGACAGGGGTTTGGAGACGAGCAGTACTTC; CDR3: CASTIWRQGFGDEQYF
V: TRBV6-2/TRBV6-3; size: few; J: TRBJ1-5; D: NA; DNA: TGTGCCAGCAGTTACTCCGGACAGACTTATAGCAATCAGCCCCAGCATTTT; CDR3: CASSYSGQTYSNQPQHF
V: TRBV9; size: NA; J: TRBJ2-5; D: NA; DNA: TGTGCCATGCCCAGCACTAGCAGTCTAGAGACCCAGTACTTC; CDR3: CAMPSTSSLETQYF
V: TRBV4-3; size: few; J: TRBJ1-6; D: NA; DNA: TGCGCCAGCAGCCAGTGGGCGGGGAATTCACCCCTCCACTTT; CDR3: CASSQWAGNSPLHF